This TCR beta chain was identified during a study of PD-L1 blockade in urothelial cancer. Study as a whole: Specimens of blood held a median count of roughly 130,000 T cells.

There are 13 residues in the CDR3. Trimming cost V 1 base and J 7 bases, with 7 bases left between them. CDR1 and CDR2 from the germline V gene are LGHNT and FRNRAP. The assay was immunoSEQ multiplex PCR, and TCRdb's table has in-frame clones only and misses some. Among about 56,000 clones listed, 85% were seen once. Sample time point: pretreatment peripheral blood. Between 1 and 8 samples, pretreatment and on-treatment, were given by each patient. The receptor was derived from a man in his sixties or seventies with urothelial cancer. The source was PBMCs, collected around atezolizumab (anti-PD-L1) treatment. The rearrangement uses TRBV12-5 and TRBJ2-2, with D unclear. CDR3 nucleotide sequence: TGTGCTAGTGGTTTGGACGGGTTCGGGGAGCTGTTTTTT. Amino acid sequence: CASGLDGFGELFF.